The rows below give T cell receptor beta chains drawn from one sample of a study of spatial heterogeneity in lung cancer. TCRdb reanalysed the 5' RACE reads using MiXCR and keeps one entry per CDR3 protein. The sample yields about 120,000 distinct CDR3 sequences, more than 10% seen once. The sample in question was PBMCs, obtained at follow-up. Source of these receptors: a male donor with early-stage non-small cell lung cancer. CDR3s include the opening cysteine and the closing phenylalanine or tryptophan. D genes are given only for firm matches. Clone size is not always given. Where it is, it says once, few, many or a class for expanded clones.

CDR3nt: TGTGCCAGCAGTTTTCCTGGACAGACCCGCGCTGAAGCTTTCTTT
CDR3aa: CASSFPGQTRAEAFF
j_gene: TRBJ1-1
d_gene: NA
abundance: many
v_gene: TRBV6-5

CDR3nt: TGCAGTGCAAAAACCGGGACGGGAGCCTACGAGCAGTACTTC
CDR3aa: CSAKTGTGAYEQYF
j_gene: TRBJ2-7
d_gene: NA
abundance: many
v_gene: TRBV20-1

CDR3nt: TGTGCCATCAGTGAGTCGGGACTAAGCCTCAATGAGCAGTTCTTC
CDR3aa: CAISESGLSLNEQFF
j_gene: TRBJ2-1
d_gene: TRBD2
abundance: NA
v_gene: TRBV10-3

CDR3nt: TGTGCCAGCAGGGCCCAACAGGGTTCCAACGAGCAGTACTTC
CDR3aa: CASRAQQGSNEQYF
j_gene: TRBJ2-7
d_gene: NA
abundance: many
v_gene: TRBV2

CDR3nt: TGTGCCAGCGGCAGCCTCCGAGAGACCCAGTACTTC
CDR3aa: CASGSLRETQYF
j_gene: TRBJ2-5
d_gene: NA
abundance: many
v_gene: TRBV11-2

CDR3nt: TGTGCCAGCAGCTTGTCCCATGGAGGGGGCCAAGAGACCCAGTACTTC
CDR3aa: CASSLSHGGGQETQYF
j_gene: TRBJ2-5
d_gene: NA
abundance: many
v_gene: TRBV5-5

CDR3nt: TGTGCCAGCAGCCCAAGCGGGTTGGAATTGGATACGCAGTATTTT
CDR3aa: CASSPSGLELDTQYF
j_gene: TRBJ2-3
d_gene: NA
abundance: many
v_gene: TRBV4-2

CDR3nt: TGTGCCAGCAGCGTGGGGACAGGCCAGGGAAACACCATATATTTT
CDR3aa: CASSVGTGQGNTIYF
j_gene: TRBJ1-3
d_gene: TRBD1
abundance: few
v_gene: TRBV9

CDR3nt: TGTGCCACCCTTGAGGAGGGGGGGGGCATCAATGAGCAGTTCTTC
CDR3aa: CATLEEGGGINEQFF
j_gene: TRBJ2-1
d_gene: NA
abundance: NA
v_gene: TRBV24-1

CDR3nt: TGTGCCAGCAGTTTAGTCGGAACGGACTATGGCTACACCTTC
CDR3aa: CASSLVGTDYGYTF
j_gene: TRBJ1-2
d_gene: NA
abundance: NA
v_gene: TRBV12-3/TRBV12-4

CDR3nt: TGTGCCAGCAGCTTTGGACAGGGGGGACGACAAGAGACCCAGTACTTC
CDR3aa: CASSFGQGGRQETQYF
j_gene: TRBJ2-5
d_gene: TRBD1
abundance: few
v_gene: TRBV7-9

CDR3nt: TGTGCCAGCTCGGCGGACGTATACAATGAGCAGTTCTTC
CDR3aa: CASSADVYNEQFF
j_gene: TRBJ2-1
d_gene: NA
abundance: many
v_gene: TRBV18

CDR3nt: TGCGCCAGCAGCCAAGACACCAGGACAAAGGAAAAACTGTTTTTT
CDR3aa: CASSQDTRTKEKLFF
j_gene: TRBJ1-4
d_gene: NA
abundance: NA
v_gene: TRBV4-3

CDR3nt: TGTGCCAGGATAGCGGGGGGCTGGGAGAACACCGGGGAGCTGTTTTTT
CDR3aa: CARIAGGWENTGELFF
j_gene: TRBJ2-2
d_gene: TRBD2
abundance: few
v_gene: TRBV25-1

CDR3nt: TGTGCCAGCAGCCAAACGGACAGGCGCAATCAGCCCCAGCATTTT
CDR3aa: CASSQTDRRNQPQHF
j_gene: TRBJ1-5
d_gene: TRBD1
abundance: NA
v_gene: TRBV4-2

CDR3nt: TGTGCCAGCAGAAAAAGGTACAGGGGGAACACTGAAGCTTTCTTT
CDR3aa: CASRKRYRGNTEAFF
j_gene: TRBJ1-1
d_gene: TRBD1
abundance: NA
v_gene: TRBV11-3

CDR3nt: TGTGCCAGCAGTTCCAGACTAGTAAGCCAGTACTTC
CDR3aa: CASSSRLVSQYF
j_gene: TRBJ2-5
d_gene: NA
abundance: few
v_gene: TRBV28

CDR3nt: TGTGCCAGCAGAGAAAGGGTTAACTATGGCTACACCTTC
CDR3aa: CASRERVNYGYTF
j_gene: TRBJ1-2
d_gene: NA
abundance: many
v_gene: TRBV6-2/TRBV6-3

CDR3nt: TGCGCCAGCAGTATTTTCGGGGCTGGCTACACCTTC
CDR3aa: CASSIFGAGYTF
j_gene: TRBJ1-2
d_gene: NA
abundance: NA
v_gene: TRBV5-1

CDR3nt: TGTGCCAGTTCCTTCGGGGATAGAGAGACCCAGTACTTC
CDR3aa: CASSFGDRETQYF
j_gene: TRBJ2-5
d_gene: NA
abundance: many
v_gene: TRBV19

CDR3nt: TGTGCCAGCAGCGTAAACTCTAGGGGCTACACCTTC
CDR3aa: CASSVNSRGYTF
j_gene: TRBJ1-2
d_gene: NA
abundance: NA
v_gene: TRBV9

CDR3nt: TGTGCCAGCAGTTACCCCCCCGGTTACAATGAGCAGTTCTTC
CDR3aa: CASSYPPGYNEQFF
j_gene: TRBJ2-1
d_gene: NA
abundance: NA
v_gene: TRBV6-2/TRBV6-3

CDR3nt: TGCAGTGCTAGAGACTCCGTGGGACAGCGAGACTATGGCTACACCTTC
CDR3aa: CSARDSVGQRDYGYTF
j_gene: TRBJ1-2
d_gene: TRBD1
abundance: many
v_gene: TRBV20-1

CDR3nt: TGCAGTGCTGGAAAAGCGGGGGCGAACTACGAGCAGTACTTC
CDR3aa: CSAGKAGANYEQYF
j_gene: TRBJ2-7
d_gene: TRBD2
abundance: NA
v_gene: TRBV20-1

CDR3nt: TGTGCCAGCAGCCCGGCGCTAGCGGGGGGGCGACACGAGCAGTACTTC
CDR3aa: CASSPALAGGRHEQYF
j_gene: TRBJ2-7
d_gene: TRBD2
abundance: few
v_gene: TRBV27

CDR3nt: TGCAGTGCTAGCCCCCGGACAGGGGCGGGTAACGAGCAGTACTTC
CDR3aa: CSASPRTGAGNEQYF
j_gene: TRBJ2-7
d_gene: TRBD1
abundance: many
v_gene: TRBV20-1

CDR3nt: TGTGCCATCAGTGGGATCGGGGGGAATGAGCAGTTCTTC
CDR3aa: CAISGIGGNEQFF
j_gene: TRBJ2-1
d_gene: TRBD2
abundance: few
v_gene: TRBV10-3

CDR3nt: TGCAGTGCTGGAAGGGAGGTGAACACTGAAGCTTTCTTT
CDR3aa: CSAGREVNTEAFF
j_gene: TRBJ1-1
d_gene: NA
abundance: NA
v_gene: TRBV20-1

CDR3nt: TGTGCCAGCTCACCGACAGGGGACGGGAGCACTGAAGCTTTCTTT
CDR3aa: CASSPTGDGSTEAFF
j_gene: TRBJ1-1
d_gene: TRBD1
abundance: many
v_gene: TRBV18

CDR3nt: TGTGCCAGCACCCCCGGAGGAAATGAGCAGTTCTTC
CDR3aa: CASTPGGNEQFF
j_gene: TRBJ2-1
d_gene: NA
abundance: many
v_gene: TRBV28

CDR3nt: TGTGCCAGCTCAAGGCCCACAGGGGGTCGGGTCACAGATACGCAGTATTTT
CDR3aa: CASSRPTGGRVTDTQYF
j_gene: TRBJ2-3
d_gene: TRBD1
abundance: NA
v_gene: TRBV18

CDR3nt: TGCGCCAGCAGAGAGCGGGCGACTAGCACAGATACGCAGTATTTT
CDR3aa: CASRERATSTDTQYF
j_gene: TRBJ2-3
d_gene: NA
abundance: few
v_gene: TRBV5-1

CDR3nt: TGTGCCAGCAGTTCCCACGACTCCTATGGCTACACCTTC
CDR3aa: CASSSHDSYGYTF
j_gene: TRBJ1-2
d_gene: NA
abundance: few
v_gene: TRBV12-3/TRBV12-4

CDR3nt: TGTGCCTCTGCCGGTCCCACAGATACGCAGTATTTT
CDR3aa: CASAGPTDTQYF
j_gene: TRBJ2-3
d_gene: NA
abundance: few
v_gene: TRBV10-3

CDR3nt: TGTGCCAGTAGTATCACCCTGAATCCGGGACAGCTTAACTATGGCTACACCTTC
CDR3aa: CASSITLNPGQLNYGYTF
j_gene: TRBJ1-2
d_gene: TRBD1
abundance: NA
v_gene: TRBV19

CDR3nt: TGTGCCAGCGACGCTTTGCGGCGGGGGGATGAAACAGATACGCAGTATTTT
CDR3aa: CASDALRRGDETDTQYF
j_gene: TRBJ2-3
d_gene: TRBD2
abundance: many
v_gene: TRBV28

CDR3nt: TGTGCCAGCAGCGTAGAGAAGGGGGCAGGAGATACGCAGTATTTT
CDR3aa: CASSVEKGAGDTQYF
j_gene: TRBJ2-3
d_gene: TRBD1
abundance: few
v_gene: TRBV9

CDR3nt: TGTGCCAGCAGCTGGGGACTTCGCTCCTACAATGAGCAGTTCTTC
CDR3aa: CASSWGLRSYNEQFF
j_gene: TRBJ2-1
d_gene: NA
abundance: few
v_gene: TRBV11-2

CDR3nt: TGTGCCAGCAGCCGCCTGGTGGGCAGGAATGATTACGAGCAGTACTTC
CDR3aa: CASSRLVGRNDYEQYF
j_gene: TRBJ2-7
d_gene: NA
abundance: NA
v_gene: TRBV11-2

CDR3nt: TGCAGCGTTGATATGGAGACCTATGGCTACACCTTC
CDR3aa: CSVDMETYGYTF
j_gene: TRBJ1-2
d_gene: NA
abundance: many
v_gene: TRBV29-1

CDR3nt: TGTGCCAGCAGTTTAAAATCGGCTATGAACACTGAAGCTTTCTTT
CDR3aa: CASSLKSAMNTEAFF
j_gene: TRBJ1-1
d_gene: NA
abundance: NA
v_gene: TRBV27

CDR3nt: TGTGCCAGCAGCATCCGGGACAGGGGCTACAATGAGCAGTTCTTC
CDR3aa: CASSIRDRGYNEQFF
j_gene: TRBJ2-1
d_gene: TRBD1
abundance: NA
v_gene: TRBV11-2

CDR3nt: TGCAGTGCTAGTACTGGGGACGGAATCATCTACGAGCAGTACTTC
CDR3aa: CSASTGDGIIYEQYF
j_gene: TRBJ2-7
d_gene: NA
abundance: NA
v_gene: TRBV20-1